This is a list of T cell receptor beta chains from one sample in a study of identical twins. Via MiXCR, TCRdb re-called the 5' RACE reads, giving one row per CDR3 protein. There are hundreds of thousands of distinct CDR3 sequences in the sample; approximately 6.1% occur only once, and 1.5% to 2% lies in the top ten. The sequenced material came from naive T cells sorted from blood. The receptor source for this set is a man between 18 and 35 years old in good health. The CDR3 runs from the conserved cysteine through the conserved F or W. Each record gives: V gene, D gene, clone size, J gene, CDR3 protein, CDR3 DNA. The D gene is left open where the match is weak. Size values are once, few and many counts, or a class for expanded clones, and some rows have none.

V gene: TRBV5-1
D gene: TRBD1
clone size: many
J gene: TRBJ1-2
CDR3 protein: CASSLEGQALSGYTF
CDR3 DNA: TGCGCCAGCAGCTTGGAGGGACAGGCCCTATCTGGCTACACCTTC

V gene: TRBV7-9
D gene: TRBD2
clone size: .
J gene: TRBJ2-1
CDR3 protein: CASTYSLAGGDEQFF
CDR3 DNA: TGTGCCAGCACATACTCACTAGCGGGAGGGGATGAGCAGTTCTTC

V gene: TRBV7-8
D gene: .
clone size: few
J gene: TRBJ2-7
CDR3 protein: CASSLAWGTPYEQYF
CDR3 DNA: TGTGCCAGCAGCTTAGCGTGGGGAACACCCTACGAGCAGTACTTC

V gene: TRBV7-6
D gene: TRBD1
clone size: .
J gene: TRBJ1-2
CDR3 protein: CASSLAGDRGDGYTF
CDR3 DNA: TGTGCCAGCAGCTTAGCGGGGGACAGGGGCGATGGCTACACCTTC

V gene: TRBV5-1
D gene: TRBD2
clone size: .
J gene: TRBJ2-1
CDR3 protein: CASHPGLAGANEQFF
CDR3 DNA: TGCGCCAGTCACCCTGGACTAGCGGGGGCCAATGAGCAGTTCTTC

V gene: TRBV4-3
D gene: .
clone size: many
J gene: TRBJ2-3
CDR3 protein: CASSQGDLLLTDTQYF
CDR3 DNA: TGCGCCAGCAGCCAAGGGGATCTCCTACTCACAGATACGCAGTATTTT

V gene: TRBV6-5
D gene: .
clone size: few
J gene: TRBJ1-3
CDR3 protein: CASSYRGGTIYF
CDR3 DNA: TGTGCCAGCAGTTACAGAGGGGGCACCATATATTTT

V gene: TRBV12-3/TRBV12-4
D gene: TRBD1
clone size: many
J gene: TRBJ2-7
CDR3 protein: CASSRDRTYEQYF
CDR3 DNA: TGTGCCAGCAGTCGGGACAGGACCTACGAGCAGTACTTC

V gene: TRBV28
D gene: .
clone size: many
J gene: TRBJ1-5
CDR3 protein: CASVRSSQPQHF
CDR3 DNA: TGTGCCAGCGTCCGTTCTTCCCAGCCCCAGCATTTT

V gene: TRBV4-2
D gene: TRBD2
clone size: many
J gene: TRBJ2-3
CDR3 protein: CASSPEVSGNTDTQYF
CDR3 DNA: TGTGCCAGCAGTCCTGAGGTTAGCGGGAACACAGATACGCAGTATTTT

V gene: TRBV20-1
D gene: TRBD2
clone size: many
J gene: TRBJ2-1
CDR3 protein: CSASGTGTSGRAKRFF
CDR3 DNA: TGCAGTGCCTCCGGTACCGGGACTAGCGGGAGGGCCAAACGGTTCTTC

V gene: TRBV6-1
D gene: .
clone size: .
J gene: TRBJ2-5
CDR3 protein: CASRGPGSLKTQYF
CDR3 DNA: TGTGCCAGCAGAGGCCCCGGGAGTCTCAAGACCCAGTACTTC

V gene: TRBV28
D gene: .
clone size: many
J gene: TRBJ2-7
CDR3 protein: CASSLRPGNEQYF
CDR3 DNA: TGTGCCAGCAGTTTACGGCCTGGAAACGAGCAGTACTTC

V gene: TRBV20-1
D gene: .
clone size: .
J gene: TRBJ2-1
CDR3 protein: CSASAGSYNEQFF
CDR3 DNA: TGCAGTGCTAGTGCCGGGAGCTACAATGAGCAGTTCTTC

V gene: TRBV27
D gene: .
clone size: few
J gene: TRBJ2-7
CDR3 protein: CASSLGGFYEQYF
CDR3 DNA: TGTGCCAGCAGTTTAGGGGGGTTTTACGAGCAGTACTTC

V gene: TRBV7-9
D gene: TRBD1
clone size: few
J gene: TRBJ1-6
CDR3 protein: CASSRQGGALHF
CDR3 DNA: TGTGCCAGCAGCCGCCAGGGGGGGGCCCTCCACTTT

V gene: TRBV20-1
D gene: .
clone size: many
J gene: TRBJ2-1
CDR3 protein: CSAPRGGIYNEQFF
CDR3 DNA: TGCAGTGCCCCCCGAGGGGGGATCTACAATGAGCAGTTCTTC

V gene: TRBV29-1
D gene: TRBD1
clone size: many
J gene: TRBJ1-4
CDR3 protein: CSVGTGGEKLFF
CDR3 DNA: TGCAGCGTGGGGACAGGGGGTGAAAAACTGTTTTTT

V gene: TRBV21-1
D gene: .
clone size: many
J gene: TRBJ2-5
CDR3 protein: CASSSREDRGETQYF
CDR3 DNA: TGTGCCAGCAGCTCGAGGGAGGACAGGGGAGAGACCCAGTACTTC

V gene: TRBV5-1
D gene: .
clone size: many
J gene: TRBJ2-2
CDR3 protein: CASSLLTRDTGELFF
CDR3 DNA: TGCGCCAGCAGCCTACTTACTAGGGACACCGGGGAGCTGTTTTTT

V gene: TRBV12-3/TRBV12-4
D gene: .
clone size: many
J gene: TRBJ1-2
CDR3 protein: CASSLARGGSGGYTF
CDR3 DNA: TGTGCCAGCAGTTTGGCCCGGGGTGGGTCGGGTGGCTACACCTTC

V gene: TRBV20-1
D gene: .
clone size: many
J gene: TRBJ2-1
CDR3 protein: CSARRQASSYNEQFF
CDR3 DNA: TGCAGTGCACGTAGACAGGCGAGCTCCTACAATGAGCAGTTCTTC

V gene: TRBV30
D gene: TRBD1
clone size: .
J gene: TRBJ1-2
CDR3 protein: CACQPGQALVGYTF
CDR3 DNA: TGTGCCTGCCAACCGGGACAGGCCTTGGTGGGCTACACCTTC

V gene: TRBV19
D gene: TRBD2
clone size: few
J gene: TRBJ2-1
CDR3 protein: CASSLGTSGSTEQFF
CDR3 DNA: TGTGCCAGTAGTCTCGGGACTAGCGGGAGTACGGAGCAGTTCTTC

V gene: TRBV3-1
D gene: TRBD1
clone size: many
J gene: TRBJ2-3
CDR3 protein: CARNDRGRRTDTQYF
CDR3 DNA: TGTGCCAGAAACGACAGGGGGAGGCGCACAGATACGCAGTATTTT

V gene: TRBV24-1
D gene: .
clone size: many
J gene: TRBJ2-1
CDR3 protein: CATSELTTREQFF
CDR3 DNA: TGTGCCACCAGTGAGTTGACCACCAGGGAGCAGTTCTTC

V gene: TRBV12-3/TRBV12-4
D gene: TRBD2
clone size: many
J gene: TRBJ2-1
CDR3 protein: CASSLRTSGRLPHNEQFF
CDR3 DNA: TGTGCCAGCAGTTTGAGGACTAGCGGGAGGCTCCCCCACAATGAGCAGTTCTTC

V gene: TRBV6-1
D gene: TRBD2
clone size: few
J gene: TRBJ2-3
CDR3 protein: CASHPRGGLADTQYF
CDR3 DNA: TGTGCCAGCCATCCCCGGGGGGGGCTCGCAGATACGCAGTATTTT

V gene: TRBV2
D gene: .
clone size: few
J gene: TRBJ2-6
CDR3 protein: CASLGVVGANVLTF
CDR3 DNA: TGTGCCAGCTTAGGAGTGGTAGGGGCCAACGTCCTGACTTTC

V gene: TRBV14
D gene: TRBD1
clone size: few
J gene: TRBJ2-1
CDR3 protein: CASTTSIGQGGMNEQFF
CDR3 DNA: TGTGCCAGCACCACAAGTATCGGACAGGGGGGGATGAATGAGCAGTTCTTC

V gene: TRBV10-3
D gene: TRBD1
clone size: few
J gene: TRBJ2-3
CDR3 protein: CATRRDRDFTDTQYF
CDR3 DNA: TGTGCCACCAGGAGGGACAGGGATTTCACAGATACGCAGTATTTT

V gene: TRBV15
D gene: .
clone size: few
J gene: TRBJ2-1
CDR3 protein: CATSREPRSYNEQFF
CDR3 DNA: TGTGCCACCAGCAGAGAACCCCGCTCCTACAATGAGCAGTTCTTC

V gene: TRBV20-1
D gene: .
clone size: few
J gene: TRBJ2-5
CDR3 protein: CSAARGETQYF
CDR3 DNA: TGCAGTGCCGCTAGGGGAGAGACCCAGTACTTC

V gene: TRBV7-2
D gene: .
clone size: many
J gene: TRBJ2-1
CDR3 protein: CASSSLGGNEQFF
CDR3 DNA: TGTGCCAGCAGCTCTCTGGGCGGAAATGAGCAGTTCTTC

V gene: TRBV29-1
D gene: .
clone size: many
J gene: TRBJ2-1
CDR3 protein: CSVSSGNEQFF
CDR3 DNA: TGCAGCGTCAGTAGTGGGAATGAGCAGTTCTTC

V gene: TRBV28
D gene: TRBD2
clone size: many
J gene: TRBJ2-3
CDR3 protein: CVPPLPDSGRATDTQYF
CDR3 DNA: TGTGTCCCTCCGCTCCCCGATAGCGGGAGGGCCACAGATACGCAGTATTTT

V gene: TRBV6-5
D gene: .
clone size: .
J gene: TRBJ2-1
CDR3 protein: CASRAGSNEQFF
CDR3 DNA: TGTGCCAGCAGAGCCGGCTCCAATGAGCAGTTCTTC

V gene: TRBV2
D gene: .
clone size: few
J gene: TRBJ1-5
CDR3 protein: CASRQVGGGNQPQHF
CDR3 DNA: TGTGCCAGCAGACAAGTGGGGGGGGGCAATCAGCCCCAGCATTTT

V gene: TRBV7-9
D gene: .
clone size: few
J gene: TRBJ1-3
CDR3 protein: CASSDSTRSPGNTIYF
CDR3 DNA: TGTGCCAGCAGCGACAGTACCCGGTCGCCGGGAAACACCATATATTTT

V gene: TRBV4-3
D gene: TRBD1
clone size: .
J gene: TRBJ1-5
CDR3 protein: CASSQDRAGGIRQPQHF
CDR3 DNA: TGCGCCAGCAGCCAAGATCGGGCAGGGGGGATACGGCAGCCCCAGCATTTT

V gene: TRBV29-1
D gene: .
clone size: many
J gene: TRBJ2-1
CDR3 protein: CSAIGADGYNEQFF
CDR3 DNA: TGCAGCGCCATTGGAGCGGATGGATACAATGAGCAGTTCTTC

V gene: TRBV28
D gene: TRBD1
clone size: many
J gene: TRBJ1-6
CDR3 protein: CASSSQGGFNSPLHF
CDR3 DNA: TGTGCCAGCAGTTCCCAGGGGGGGTTCAATTCACCCCTCCACTTT

V gene: TRBV12-3/TRBV12-4
D gene: .
clone size: .
J gene: TRBJ1-1
CDR3 protein: CASILKEGNTEAFF
CDR3 DNA: TGTGCCAGCATCCTAAAGGAGGGGAACACTGAAGCTTTCTTT

V gene: TRBV9
D gene: .
clone size: few
J gene: TRBJ2-1
CDR3 protein: CASSVGLAVMDEQFF
CDR3 DNA: TGTGCCAGCAGCGTAGGACTCGCCGTCATGGATGAGCAGTTCTTC

V gene: TRBV15
D gene: .
clone size: many
J gene: TRBJ1-2
CDR3 protein: CATSSRAGPSTF
CDR3 DNA: TGTGCCACCAGCAGTCGGGCAGGTCCTTCCACCTTC

V gene: TRBV19
D gene: .
clone size: .
J gene: TRBJ2-7
CDR3 protein: CASSVQGGTYEQYF
CDR3 DNA: TGTGCCAGTAGTGTACAGGGGGGGACCTACGAGCAGTACTTC

V gene: TRBV29-1
D gene: TRBD2
clone size: many
J gene: TRBJ2-1
CDR3 protein: CSAIEGLAGGRSNEQFF
CDR3 DNA: TGCAGCGCCATTGAGGGACTAGCGGGAGGGCGTAGTAATGAGCAGTTCTTC

V gene: TRBV5-6
D gene: .
clone size: few
J gene: TRBJ1-3
CDR3 protein: CASSLTPSNTIYF
CDR3 DNA: TGTGCCAGCAGCTTGACCCCTTCAAACACCATATATTTT

V gene: TRBV29-1
D gene: .
clone size: few
J gene: TRBJ2-4
CDR3 protein: CSATELAKNIQYF
CDR3 DNA: TGCAGCGCTACCGAATTAGCCAAAAACATTCAGTACTTC

V gene: TRBV4-2
D gene: TRBD2
clone size: few
J gene: TRBJ2-1
CDR3 protein: CASSQRLAGAHNEQFF
CDR3 DNA: TGTGCCAGCAGCCAGCGACTAGCGGGAGCTCACAATGAGCAGTTCTTC

V gene: TRBV2
D gene: .
clone size: .
J gene: TRBJ2-1
CDR3 protein: CATGGTPTLGEQFF
CDR3 DNA: TGTGCCACCGGCGGGACTCCGACTCTAGGAGAGCAGTTCTTC

V gene: TRBV9
D gene: .
clone size: .
J gene: TRBJ2-4
CDR3 protein: CASSVEGTYSAKNIQYF
CDR3 DNA: TGTGCCAGCAGCGTAGAGGGGACCTACTCGGCCAAAAACATTCAGTACTTC

V gene: TRBV18
D gene: .
clone size: few
J gene: TRBJ1-1
CDR3 protein: CASSPANLNTEAFF
CDR3 DNA: TGTGCCAGCTCCCCCGCTAACCTCAACACTGAAGCTTTCTTT

V gene: TRBV28
D gene: .
clone size: .
J gene: TRBJ2-3
CDR3 protein: CASTSVSTDTQYF
CDR3 DNA: TGTGCCAGCACTAGCGTGAGCACAGATACGCAGTATTTT